The rows below give T cell receptor beta chains drawn from one sample of a study of robustness of blood B and T cell sequencing. TCRdb used MiXCR to reprocess the PCR reads, holding one entry per CDR3 protein. In the table there are thousands of distinct CDR3 sequences, 45% to 70% of which are singletons. Sequencing was carried out using peripheral blood. The receptors originated from a human donor in good health. CDR3s include the opening cysteine and the closing phenylalanine or tryptophan. The D gene is left open where the match is weak. Only part of the rows carry a size: once, few, many, or a class if the clone is expanded.

DNA	CDR3	D	V	size	J
TGTGCCACCAGCTCAGGAGGGGGCGCCTACGAGCAGTACTTC	CATSSGGGAYEQYF	-	TRBV15	few	TRBJ2-7
TGTGCCAGCAGTTACGAGACTGAAGCTTTCTTT	CASSYETEAFF	-	TRBV6-5	-	TRBJ1-1
TGTGCCATCAGTGATGCCTCCTACGAGCAGTACTTC	CAISDASYEQYF	-	TRBV10-3	few	TRBJ2-7
TGTGCCAGCAGTTACTCGGCCGGGGAGTCTAACTATGGCTACACCTTC	CASSYSAGESNYGYTF	-	TRBV6-2/TRBV6-3	-	TRBJ1-2
TGCAGTGCTAGAGCATTCTCTGGAAACACCATATATTTT	CSARAFSGNTIYF	-	TRBV20-1	-	TRBJ1-3
TGCGCCAGCAGCCCGGGGACAGGGTATTACAATGAGCAGTTCTTC	CASSPGTGYYNEQFF	TRBD1	TRBV5-1	once	TRBJ2-1
TGCGCCAGCAGTGGATCTGGGGGCGACGGCTACACCTTC	CASSGSGGDGYTF	-	TRBV10-1	large	TRBJ1-2
TGTGCCACACAGGGGTTTGGAGTGAACACTGAAGCTTTCTTT	CATQGFGVNTEAFF	TRBD1	TRBV10-3	-	TRBJ1-1
TGTGCCAGCTTGAATCCAGGGGCTCCCCAAGAGACCCAGTACTTC	CASLNPGAPQETQYF	-	TRBV6-1	few	TRBJ2-5
TGTGCCAGCAGCTTTCTGGGGGGGAGCTCCTACAATGAGCAGTTCTTC	CASSFLGGSSYNEQFF	TRBD2	TRBV5-5	-	TRBJ2-1
TGTGCCAGCAGCCGGGACCCCCAAGAGACCCAGTACTTC	CASSRDPQETQYF	-	TRBV7-3	once	TRBJ2-5
TGTGCCAGCAGTAGAGACAGGAGCGGCTACGAGCAGTACTTC	CASSRDRSGYEQYF	-	TRBV6-1	-	TRBJ2-7
TGTGCCAGCAGCTTGGAACCCGGGACCCTAGCCAAAAACATTCAGTACTTC	CASSLEPGTLAKNIQYF	-	TRBV5-4	-	TRBJ2-4
TGTGCCAGCAGTTATTCAGGGGGTGGAACCGTCGCTTTCTTT	CASSYSGGGTVAFF	TRBD1	TRBV6-2/TRBV6-3	few	TRBJ1-1
TGTGCCAGCAGCGTGGGGCTAGCGGGGTCCCAAGAGACCCAGTACTTC	CASSVGLAGSQETQYF	TRBD2	TRBV9	-	TRBJ2-5
TGTGCCAGCAGCTACTCACAGCCTCGTCACGAGCAGTACTTC	CASSYSQPRHEQYF	-	TRBV7-8	-	TRBJ2-7
TGTGCCAGCAGGACAGCAACAGGGGGCTCTATTTACAATGAGCAGTTCTTC	CASRTATGGSIYNEQFF	TRBD1	TRBV6-1	-	TRBJ2-1
TGCAGTGCCACCGGACCCATGAACACTGAAGCTTTCTTT	CSATGPMNTEAFF	-	TRBV20-1	-	TRBJ1-1
TGTGCCAGCAGCGTGACAGGGTGGAGCACCGGGGAGCTGTTTTTT	CASSVTGWSTGELFF	TRBD1	TRBV5-6	once	TRBJ2-2
TGTGCCAGCAGCCCATGGGACGGGAACTACGAGCAGTACTTC	CASSPWDGNYEQYF	-	TRBV7-9	-	TRBJ2-7